This T cell receptor (beta chain) was observed in a study of graft-versus-host responses after intestinal transplantation. In the study overall: As for transplant type, recipients had multivisceral, liver-intestinal, or isolated intestinal grafts. Among the recipients, all got anti-thymocyte globulin induction and then tacrolimus and steroids for two to four years. Study-wide points: Marrow from the recipient contained GvH clones, some of which had appeared first in ileum or blood. Peak circulating GvH clone levels tracked with early post-transplant HvG declines.

TCRdb keeps only in-frame clones here, not all; method: immunoSEQ multiplex PCR. The profile covers some 38,000 clones, with approximately 93% appearing a single time and about a fifth taken by the ten largest. From germline, CDR1 is SQVTM and CDR2 ANQGSEA. V was pared by 4 bases and J by 6 bases, with 8 bases of the junction left unmatched. The CDR3 covers 14 residues. With regard to this clone: Its antigen is currently unknown.

The chain joins TRBV29-1 to TRBJ1-5; 8 bases fit TRBD1. This TCR derives from a human donor who was the organ donor for an intestinal transplant. Material: unstimulated CD8+ T cells sorted from spleen or lymph node cells, obtained before transplant. DNA for the CDR3: TGCAGCGTTGCTGAGACAGGGGCGGGTCAGCCCCAGCATTTT. Protein: CSVAETGAGQPQHF. The full variable domain, in which reference TRBV29-1 and TRBJ1-5 provide the parts outside the CDR3, is SAVISQKPSRDICQRGTSLTIQCQVDSQVTMMFWYRQQPGQSLTLIATANQGSEATYESGFVIDKFPISRPNLTFSTLTVSNMSPEDSSIYLCSVAETGAGQPQHFGDGTRLSIL.